The rows below give T cell receptor beta chains drawn from one sample of a study of T cell repertoires in cytomegalovirus infection. TCRdb reprocessed the reads with MiXCR, giving one entry per CDR3 protein. Among over 90,000 distinct CDR3 sequences listed, about 15% were seen once. The sequenced sample was PBMCs. The receptors were sampled from a human donor in good health (CMV status not recorded). Some clones in this sample may be carry-over from other donors' samples. Both conserved end residues are part of each CDR3. The D gene is left open where the match is weak. Clone sizes are given selectively: once, few, many, or a class where the clone is expanded.

clone size: NA; D gene: TRBD1; V gene: TRBV30; J gene: TRBJ2-7; CDR3 DNA: TGTGCCTGGAACCCGACAGGGAATACCTACGAGCAGTACTTC; CDR3 protein: CAWNPTGNTYEQYF
clone size: many; D gene: TRBD2; V gene: TRBV6-2/TRBV6-3; J gene: TRBJ2-5; CDR3 DNA: TGTGCCAGCAGCCTGGGACTAGCGGGGGGTCAAGAGACCCAGTACTTC; CDR3 protein: CASSLGLAGGQETQYF
clone size: many; D gene: NA; V gene: TRBV18; J gene: TRBJ2-7; CDR3 DNA: TGTGCCAGCTCACCACCGTCAGGGTTGTACGAGCAGTACTTC; CDR3 protein: CASSPPSGLYEQYF
clone size: few; D gene: NA; V gene: TRBV6-6; J gene: TRBJ1-2; CDR3 DNA: TGTGCCAGCAAAAATGAAGCCTTTAACTATGGCTACACCTTC; CDR3 protein: CASKNEAFNYGYTF
clone size: few; D gene: NA; V gene: TRBV6-2/TRBV6-3; J gene: TRBJ2-7; CDR3 DNA: TGTGCCAGCAGTTACTCGAGATTAGCGTGGACTCCCTACGAGCAGTACTTC; CDR3 protein: CASSYSRLAWTPYEQYF
clone size: few; D gene: TRBD1; V gene: TRBV7-3; J gene: TRBJ2-2; CDR3 DNA: TGTGCCAGCAGCACCGGACAGGGGGCCGGCGGGGAGCTGTTTTTT; CDR3 protein: CASSTGQGAGGELFF
clone size: NA; D gene: NA; V gene: TRBV4-3; J gene: TRBJ1-4; CDR3 DNA: TGCGCCAGCAGCCAAGAACTAGGAGCAACTAATGAAAAACTGTTTTTT; CDR3 protein: CASSQELGATNEKLFF
clone size: many; D gene: NA; V gene: TRBV11-2; J gene: TRBJ2-7; CDR3 DNA: TGTGCCAGCAGCTTAGGGTCCTACGAGCAGTACTTC; CDR3 protein: CASSLGSYEQYF
clone size: many; D gene: TRBD2; V gene: TRBV7-2; J gene: TRBJ2-2; CDR3 DNA: TGTGCCAGCAGCTTTGGGAGGGTACGCACCGGGGAGCTGTTTTTT; CDR3 protein: CASSFGRVRTGELFF
clone size: many; D gene: TRBD2; V gene: TRBV6-1; J gene: TRBJ2-1; CDR3 DNA: TGTGCCACCAGGGAGGGACGTTACAATGAGCAGTTCTTC; CDR3 protein: CATREGRYNEQFF
clone size: NA; D gene: TRBD1; V gene: TRBV2; J gene: TRBJ2-6; CDR3 DNA: TGTGCCAGCAGTACAGGGGCTCGACCTTCTGGGGCCAACGTCCTGACTTTC; CDR3 protein: CASSTGARPSGANVLTF
clone size: many; D gene: TRBD1; V gene: TRBV7-2; J gene: TRBJ1-5; CDR3 DNA: TGTGCCAGCAGCCCCGACAGGGCCAGCAATCAGCCCCAGCATTTT; CDR3 protein: CASSPDRASNQPQHF
clone size: few; D gene: TRBD2; V gene: TRBV20-1; J gene: TRBJ2-1; CDR3 DNA: TGCAGTGCTAGACCCCTACGGGGGGGATACAATGAGCAGTTCTTC; CDR3 protein: CSARPLRGGYNEQFF
clone size: NA; D gene: NA; V gene: TRBV29-1; J gene: TRBJ1-4; CDR3 DNA: TGCAGCGTCCGTAGGGGGAGTAGTGAAAAACTGTTTTTT; CDR3 protein: CSVRRGSSEKLFF
clone size: few; D gene: NA; V gene: TRBV28; J gene: TRBJ2-3; CDR3 DNA: TGTGCCAGCAAGCTGGGAACAGATACGCAGTATTTT; CDR3 protein: CASKLGTDTQYF
clone size: many; D gene: TRBD1; V gene: TRBV7-2; J gene: TRBJ2-7; CDR3 DNA: TGTGCCAGCAGCCCTGCCGCAGGGGGCGGCGAGCAGTACTTC; CDR3 protein: CASSPAAGGGEQYF
clone size: few; D gene: NA; V gene: TRBV20-1; J gene: TRBJ1-5; CDR3 DNA: TGCAGTGCTAGAGATCCTAATCAGCCCCAGCATTTT; CDR3 protein: CSARDPNQPQHF
clone size: few; D gene: TRBD1; V gene: TRBV11-2; J gene: TRBJ2-1; CDR3 DNA: TGTGCCAGCAGCTTGACAGGGGACGAGCAGTTCTTC; CDR3 protein: CASSLTGDEQFF
clone size: few; D gene: NA; V gene: TRBV5-4; J gene: TRBJ2-7; CDR3 DNA: TGTGCCAGCAGCTTGCCCAGGGGGGACGAGCAGTACTTC; CDR3 protein: CASSLPRGDEQYF
clone size: NA; D gene: NA; V gene: TRBV4-3; J gene: TRBJ2-5; CDR3 DNA: TGCGCCAGCAGCCAAGAATACGGGGCCCAAGAGACCCAGTACTTC; CDR3 protein: CASSQEYGAQETQYF
clone size: many; D gene: NA; V gene: TRBV7-2; J gene: TRBJ1-3; CDR3 DNA: TGTGCCAGCAGCTTTGTCCTCTCTGGAAACACCATATATTTT; CDR3 protein: CASSFVLSGNTIYF
clone size: many; D gene: TRBD2; V gene: TRBV7-3; J gene: TRBJ2-3; CDR3 DNA: TGTGCCAGCAGCCGGACTAGCGGGGGAGCAGATACGCAGTATTTT; CDR3 protein: CASSRTSGGADTQYF
clone size: few; D gene: TRBD2; V gene: TRBV27; J gene: TRBJ2-7; CDR3 DNA: TGTGCCAGCAGTCCGGGACTAGCAATTGGTGAGCAGTACTTC; CDR3 protein: CASSPGLAIGEQYF
clone size: many; D gene: NA; V gene: TRBV7-9; J gene: TRBJ2-7; CDR3 DNA: TGTGCCAGCAGCTACGGGATGAGAGTCGAGCAGTACTTC; CDR3 protein: CASSYGMRVEQYF
clone size: NA; D gene: NA; V gene: TRBV7-3; J gene: TRBJ2-2; CDR3 DNA: TGTGCCAGCAGCTTATACGCAGCCGGGGAGCTGTTTTTT; CDR3 protein: CASSLYAAGELFF
clone size: many; D gene: NA; V gene: TRBV7-2; J gene: TRBJ1-5; CDR3 DNA: TGTGCCAGCAGTCAACAGGGTTTGGGAAATCAGCCCCAGCATTTT; CDR3 protein: CASSQQGLGNQPQHF
clone size: few; D gene: NA; V gene: TRBV20-1; J gene: TRBJ2-2; CDR3 DNA: TGCAGTGCGACAACCCGGGGCCCGAACACCGGGGAGCTGTTTTTT; CDR3 protein: CSATTRGPNTGELFF
clone size: many; D gene: NA; V gene: TRBV6-2/TRBV6-3; J gene: TRBJ2-2; CDR3 DNA: TGTGCCAGCAGTTACGTCCCGACCGGGGAGCTGTTTTTT; CDR3 protein: CASSYVPTGELFF
clone size: NA; D gene: TRBD1; V gene: TRBV28; J gene: TRBJ1-6; CDR3 DNA: TGTGCCAGCAGTCCAACGACAGGGAGCTCCTATAATTCACCCCTCCACTTT; CDR3 protein: CASSPTTGSSYNSPLHF
clone size: many; D gene: NA; V gene: TRBV7-2; J gene: TRBJ2-7; CDR3 DNA: TGTGCCAGCAGCTTTAATGCTGTCAGGTCCCTTGCGGAGCAGTACTTC; CDR3 protein: CASSFNAVRSLAEQYF
clone size: many; D gene: TRBD2; V gene: TRBV7-2; J gene: TRBJ2-1; CDR3 DNA: TGTGCCAGCAGCTTAAGGTGGGGCAGGGCGGGAGGTGAGCAGTTCTTC; CDR3 protein: CASSLRWGRAGGEQFF
clone size: few; D gene: NA; V gene: TRBV6-2/TRBV6-3; J gene: TRBJ2-7; CDR3 DNA: TGTGCCAGCATCTATGGGGCTGGGACTCTGACCTACGAGCAGTACTTC; CDR3 protein: CASIYGAGTLTYEQYF
clone size: NA; D gene: NA; V gene: TRBV4-1; J gene: TRBJ2-3; CDR3 DNA: TGCGCCAGCAGCCAAGATCTTCGGGGGTTCACAGATACGCAGTATTTT; CDR3 protein: CASSQDLRGFTDTQYF
clone size: many; D gene: TRBD1; V gene: TRBV28; J gene: TRBJ1-2; CDR3 DNA: TGTGCCAGCAGTTTGGGACAGGGAGACCTCTATGGCTACACCTTC; CDR3 protein: CASSLGQGDLYGYTF
clone size: NA; D gene: NA; V gene: TRBV3-1; J gene: TRBJ2-1; CDR3 DNA: TGTGCCAGCAGCCACGGACATGAGCAGTTCTTC; CDR3 protein: CASSHGHEQFF
clone size: NA; D gene: NA; V gene: TRBV30; J gene: TRBJ1-3; CDR3 DNA: TGTGCCTGGACCTACGGGGGATCTGGAAACACCATATATTTT; CDR3 protein: CAWTYGGSGNTIYF
clone size: many; D gene: TRBD1; V gene: TRBV7-2; J gene: TRBJ2-3; CDR3 DNA: TGTGCCAGCAGCAGGACAGGTCGTATAGATACGCAGTATTTT; CDR3 protein: CASSRTGRIDTQYF
clone size: many; D gene: NA; V gene: TRBV7-2; J gene: TRBJ2-1; CDR3 DNA: TGTGCCAGCAGCTTAGCACAGATCCGGGAGCAGTTCTTC; CDR3 protein: CASSLAQIREQFF
clone size: few; D gene: TRBD1; V gene: TRBV18; J gene: TRBJ1-1; CDR3 DNA: TGTGCCAGCTCACCCTCACAGGGGGGGTACACTGAAGCTTTCTTT; CDR3 protein: CASSPSQGGYTEAFF
clone size: NA; D gene: NA; V gene: TRBV11-3; J gene: TRBJ2-1; CDR3 DNA: TGTGCCAGCAGCTTAGATTGGCGGACTGAGCAGTTCTTC; CDR3 protein: CASSLDWRTEQFF
clone size: NA; D gene: TRBD1; V gene: TRBV18; J gene: TRBJ1-1; CDR3 DNA: TGTGCCAGCTCACCGGACAGGGGGGTGACTGAAGCTTTCTTT; CDR3 protein: CASSPDRGVTEAFF
clone size: NA; D gene: NA; V gene: TRBV6-6; J gene: TRBJ1-5; CDR3 DNA: TGTGCCAGCAGTTACTCGACCCAAAAGTCGGATCAGCCCCAGCATTTT; CDR3 protein: CASSYSTQKSDQPQHF
clone size: few; D gene: TRBD2; V gene: TRBV27; J gene: TRBJ2-2; CDR3 DNA: TGTGCCAGCAGTTTCGGCGGGGGGGCGAGCACCGGGGAGCTGTTTTTT; CDR3 protein: CASSFGGGASTGELFF
clone size: many; D gene: TRBD1; V gene: TRBV5-1; J gene: TRBJ2-7; CDR3 DNA: TGCGCCAGCAATCCGGGACAGGGTGACGAGCAGTACTTC; CDR3 protein: CASNPGQGDEQYF
clone size: few; D gene: TRBD1; V gene: TRBV12-3/TRBV12-4; J gene: TRBJ1-2; CDR3 DNA: TGTGCCAGCAGTTCGTGGGGACAGGGAGGCTATGGCTACACCTTC; CDR3 protein: CASSSWGQGGYGYTF
clone size: many; D gene: NA; V gene: TRBV2; J gene: TRBJ2-7; CDR3 DNA: TGTGCCAGCAGTGAAGCGGGGGGCTTTAGTACTCCAGCCTACGAGCAGTACTTC; CDR3 protein: CASSEAGGFSTPAYEQYF